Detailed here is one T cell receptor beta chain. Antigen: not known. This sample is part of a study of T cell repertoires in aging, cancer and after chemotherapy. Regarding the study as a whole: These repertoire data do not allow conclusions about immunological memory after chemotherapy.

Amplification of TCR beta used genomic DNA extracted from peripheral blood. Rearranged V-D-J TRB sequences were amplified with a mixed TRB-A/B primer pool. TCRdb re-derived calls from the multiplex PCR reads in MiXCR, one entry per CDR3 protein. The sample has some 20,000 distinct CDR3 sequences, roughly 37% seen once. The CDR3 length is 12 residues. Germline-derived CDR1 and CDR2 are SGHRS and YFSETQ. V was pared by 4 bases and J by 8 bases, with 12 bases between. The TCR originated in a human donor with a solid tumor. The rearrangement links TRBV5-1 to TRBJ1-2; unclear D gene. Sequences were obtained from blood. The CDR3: CASSQEAEGYTF. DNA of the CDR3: TGCGCCAGCAGCCAAGAAGCGGAGGGCTACACCTTC.